Below, one TCR beta chain is given with its context. MiXCR, run by TCRdb on the 5' RACE reads, gives a single entry per CDR3 protein. The data contain 300,000 to 350,000 distinct CDR3 sequences, over 12% of them seen just once; the ten biggest clones take up roughly 0.99%. The CDR3 has 13 residues. The germline V and J ends were trimmed by 7 bases and 8 bases, with 17 bases remaining between them. In germline, CDR1 is LNHDA, CDR2 SQIVND (reference sequence). The data originate from a study of CD8 T cells in ankylosing spondylitis. The sample taken for sequencing was blood, either unsorted or a sorted T cell fraction (not recorded which). The sequence came from a male donor with ankylosing spondylitis or in good health (not recorded which). The chain recombines TRBV19 with TRBJ1-2; D remains ambiguous. CDR3 DNA sequence: TGTGCCAGTACTACGACATGGGGTAACGGCTACACCTTC. It encodes CASTTTWGNGYTF.